This T cell receptor beta chain comes out of a study of human T cells and chemical hapten exposure. The CDR3 is made up of 15 amino acids. The V gene lost 0 bases and the J gene lost 4 bases, with 16 bases spanning the gap. CDR1 is DFQATT, CDR2 SNEGSKA, per germline (reference sequence). Broader study findings: Donors' alopecia may make their immune response differ from healthy people's.

This clonotype was counted ten times or more. Antigen specificity is unknown. Time point meaning: pre-sensitization, week 0. Treatment reported: therapeutic diphenylcyclopropenone sensitization with weekly scalp DPC. Ahead of applying each patch test, blood was sampled. The library labeled individual cDNA molecules by adding unique molecular identifiers to them. TCRdb recomputed calls from the RACE reads with MiXCR, one row per CDR3 protein. The sample holds about 51,000 distinct CDR3 sequences, roughly a tenth seen once. This TCR was recovered from a woman in her forties with alopecia areata. Some clones in this sample may be carry-over from other donors' samples. The chain recombines TRBV20-1 with TRBJ2-7, with D hard to call. The sample consisted of whole blood, taken in connection with sensitization to the hapten diphenylcyclopropenone (DPC). The CDR3 protein is CSARDLRRNAYEQYF. The CDR3 DNA sequence: TGCAGTGCTAGAGATTTGCGACGCAACGCTTACGAGCAGTACTTC.